The 7 T cell receptor beta chains reported below all come from one sample, sequenced in a study of vaccination and CD4 T cells after COVID-19. The treatment is: approximately nine-day PBMC culture with coronavirus spike peptide pools or control peptides (ViraFEST assay). Cultured CD4+ T-cell DNA underwent Oncomine TCR Beta short-read sequencing. Each CDR3 protein is one row after TCRdb ran MiXCR on the PCR reads. The sample has about 21,000 distinct CDR3 sequences, 45% to 70% seen once; the top ten hold roughly 10%. Their cognate antigens are unknown. The specimen sequenced was CD4+ T cells from blood, cultured in vitro. These receptors all stem from a human donor who had recovered from COVID-19.

In this sample, this clonotype turned up a few times. This chain joins TRBV5-4 and TRBJ2-2, with a possible D match to TRBD1 (5 bases). The CDR3 has 15 residues. The V gene's germline CDR1 is SGHNT and CDR2 YYREEE (reference sequence). The germline V and J ends were trimmed by 0 bases and 5 bases, with 11 bases remaining between them. The chain's CDR3 is CASSLGQGVTGELFF. The CDR3 DNA reads as TGTGCCAGCAGCTTGGGGCAGGGTGTAACCGGGGAGCTGTTTTTT.

This sequence joins TRBV27 and TRBJ2-7; 10 nucleotides agree with TRBD1. Germline CDR1 MNHEY, CDR2 SMNVEV (reference sequence). The CDR3 sequence is 15 residues long. V shed 4 bases and J 4 bases; nucleotides not matched to a gene: 7. The chain's CDR3 is CASSSPGQGMYEQYF. The CDR3 nucleotides read TGTGCCAGCAGTTCACCGGGACAGGGGATGTACGAGCAGTACTTC.

The V gene is TRBV6-1, the J gene TRBJ2-7; TRBD1 is a possible D gene (5 bases). V dropped 3 bases and J dropped 5 bases, with 14 bases sitting between them. This CDR3 contains 14 residues. CDR1 and CDR2 (germline): MNHNS, SASEGT. CDR3 DNA sequence: TGTGCCAGCAGTGACCAGGGAAGAAAAGACGAGCAGTACTTC. Translation: CASSDQGRKDEQYF.

This sequence joins TRBV30 and TRBJ1-6, with no clear D. V gave up 1 base and J gave up 7 bases, with 8 bases separating them. The CDR3 sequence is 13 residues long. Germline V gene sequence: CDR1 GTSNPN, CDR2 SVGIG (reference sequence). The CDR3 coding sequence is TGTGCCTGGAGTGATGGTGCAAATTCACCCCTCCACTTT. Protein sequence: CAWSDGANSPLHF.

The chain uses TRBV19 and TRBJ1-1, with D perhaps matching TRBD1 (5 bases). Trimming removed 3 bases from V and 1 base from J, with 9 bases in between. In germline, CDR1 is LNHDA, CDR2 SQIVND (reference sequence). The CDR3 runs to 14 residues. The CDR3, as DNA: TGTGCCAGTAGTATTCGGGGACCGAACACTGAAGCTTTCTTT. This sequence encodes CASSIRGPNTEAFF. The entire variable domain, with the rest obtained from reference TRBV19 and TRBJ1-1, is as follows: DGGITQSPKYLFRKEGQNVTLSCEQNLNHDAMYWYRQDPGQGLRLIYYSQIVNDFQKGDIAEGYSVSREKKESFPLTVTSAQKNPTAFYLCASSIRGPNTEAFFGQGTRLTVV.

This chain connects TRBV20-1 to TRBJ2-1; D gene uncertain. From germline, CDR1 is DFQATT and CDR2 SNEGSKA (reference sequence). This CDR3 is built from 12 residues. Trimming stripped 4 bases from V and 6 bases from J, with 10 bases between. CDR3 amino acids: CSAIRRFNEQFF. CDR3 sequence (DNA): TGCAGTGCTATCCGGAGATTCAATGAGCAGTTCTTC.

In its sample, this clonotype ranks as medium-sized (0.01 to 0.1%). This rearrangement joins TRBV20-1 to TRBJ2-2; 11 nucleotides match TRBD2. CDR1 is DFQATT, CDR2 SNEGSKA, per germline (reference sequence). J was trimmed by 6 bases and V by 5 bases; bases with no gene match: 2. The CDR3 sequence is 13 residues long. The CDR3 region is CSAGSGGAGELFF. For the CDR3, the DNA is TGCAGTGCTGGTAGCGGGGGGGCCGGGGAGCTGTTTTTT.